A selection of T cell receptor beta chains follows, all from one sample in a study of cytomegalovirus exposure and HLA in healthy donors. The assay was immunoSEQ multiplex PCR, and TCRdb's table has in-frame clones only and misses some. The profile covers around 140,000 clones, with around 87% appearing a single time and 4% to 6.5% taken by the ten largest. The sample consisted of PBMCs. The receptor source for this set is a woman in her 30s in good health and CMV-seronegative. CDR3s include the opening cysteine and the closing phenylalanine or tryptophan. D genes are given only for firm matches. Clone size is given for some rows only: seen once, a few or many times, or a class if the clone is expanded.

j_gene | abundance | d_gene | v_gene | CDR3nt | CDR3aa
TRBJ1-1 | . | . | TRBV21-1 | TGTGCCAGCAGCAAAGGGCCCGACAGGGGGGCGAACACTGAAGCTTTCTTT | CASSKGPDRGANTEAFF
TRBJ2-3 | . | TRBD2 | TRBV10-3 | TGTGCCATCAGTGAGCGAAGGACTAGCGGGAGGGAGCCAGATACGCAGTATTTT | CAISERRTSGREPDTQYF
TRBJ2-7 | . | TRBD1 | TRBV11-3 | TGTGCCAGCAGCAGCGGACAGGGCGACGAGCAGTACTTC | CASSSGQGDEQYF
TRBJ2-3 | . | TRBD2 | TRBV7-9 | TGTGCCAGCAGCCCCGGACTAGCGGGAGGGCCGGGGGCAGATACGCAGTATTTT | CASSPGLAGGPGADTQYF
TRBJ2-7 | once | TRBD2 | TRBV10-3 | TGTGCCATCAGTTCCGGGACTAGCGCCTACGAGCAGTACTTC | CAISSGTSAYEQYF
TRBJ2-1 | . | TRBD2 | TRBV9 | TGTGCCAGCACGTCGCGGCTAGCGGGGGGAACCAATGAGCAGTTCTTC | CASTSRLAGGTNEQFF
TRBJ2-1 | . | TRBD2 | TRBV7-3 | TGTGCCAGCAGCCTGACGGGAGGCCGCCTCAGCTCCTACAATGAGCAGTTCTTC | CASSLTGGRLSSYNEQFF
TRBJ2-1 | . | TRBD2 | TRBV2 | TGTGCCAGCAGTTGGACTAGCTCCTACAATGAGCAGTTCTTC | CASSWTSSYNEQFF
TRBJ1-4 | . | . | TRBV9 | TGTGCCAGCAGCCTCCGGGCAGGGAGGCAAGAAAAACTGTTTTTT | CASSLRAGRQEKLFF
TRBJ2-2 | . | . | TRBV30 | TGTGCCTGGAGTGTTGGGGCGGGGGAGCTGTTTTTT | CAWSVGAGELFF
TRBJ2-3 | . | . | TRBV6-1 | TGTGCCAGCAGCCGCACGTTTGAGGCAGATACGCAGTATTTT | CASSRTFEADTQYF
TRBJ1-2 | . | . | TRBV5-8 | TGTGCCAGCAGCCTGGCGGACAGCTACTATGGCTACACCTTC | CASSLADSYYGYTF
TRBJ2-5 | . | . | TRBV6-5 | TGTGCCAGCGGTCGCCCGCCGGACCAAGAGACCCAGTACTTC | CASGRPPDQETQYF
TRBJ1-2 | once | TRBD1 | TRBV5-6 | TGTGCCAGCAGCCCCGGGACAGAATTCTATGGCTACACCTTC | CASSPGTEFYGYTF
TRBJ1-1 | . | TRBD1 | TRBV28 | TGTGCCAGCAAGTCAGGGGGGTGGACTGAAGCTTTCTTT | CASKSGGWTEAFF
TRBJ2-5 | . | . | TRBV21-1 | TGTGCCAGCCCCCGGGGGGGGGTCAAGACCCAGTACTTC | CASPRGGVKTQYF